The following is a T cell receptor beta chain sequence with its context. The antigen is not known. Additional DNA sequences in this sample encode the identical CDR3. CD45RO/CCR7/CD25/CD127/CD95/CD27 sorting isolated CD4+ naive, central memory, regulatory and stem cell-like memory cells. These data belong to a study of beta chain features in type 1 diabetes. Study summary: Across the samples, roughly 98,000,000 sorted cells were examined in total. Study-level results: When VDJ junctions were examined, type 1 diabetes patients showed fewer insertions and more deletions. The study found moderately but significantly shorter TCRB CDR3s in all four CD4+ subsets of Type 1 diabetes patients.

CDR3 length equals 12 residues. Deletions cut 2 bases from V and 3 bases from J, with 5 bases between. Germline loops: CDR1 SGHRS, CDR2 YFSETQ. Reverse transcription of all isolated RNA meant that expressed TCRB transcripts were sequenced. Assay used: immunoSEQ multiplex PCR; TCRdb lists only in-frame clones, some missing. The sample lists approximately 730,000 clones, around an eighth occurring once. This chain uses TRBV5-1 with TRBJ2-5; possible D gene TRBD1, 5 bases. The source of this sequence is a man younger than 35 with type 1 diabetes. Sequences were obtained from naive CD4+ T cells from blood. The CDR3 bases are TGCGCCAGCAGCTTAGGGGAAGAGACCCAGTACTTC. It translates to CASSLGEETQYF.